The 16 T cell receptor beta chains below were found in one sample sequenced in a study of T cell repertoires in cytomegalovirus infection. Using its own MiXCR run on the reads, TCRdb lists one record per CDR3 protein. The sample consists of around 270,000 distinct CDR3 sequences, approximately 9% of them appearing once. The material sequenced was PBMCs. These TCRs come from a human donor in good health (CMV status not recorded). Some clones in this sample may be carry-over from other donors' samples.

This clonotype has a count of ten or more. The gene calls are TRBV6-2 or TRBV6-3 and TRBJ2-5; D not certain. V lost 0 bases to trimming and J lost 13 bases, with 9 bases between them. CDR3 size: 11 residues. Germline V gene lookup returns CDR1 MNHEY and CDR2 SVGEGT. Written as DNA, the CDR3 is TGTGCCAGCAGTTACTCAACAGTCCTGTACTTC. Protein sequence: CASSYSTVLYF.

J is TRBJ2-6 and V is TRBV5-1; D call uncertain. V gave up 5 bases and J gave up 4 bases, with 13 bases separating them. The CDR3 totals 15 residues. CDR1 SGHRS and CDR2 YFSETQ come from the germline V gene. CDR3 in amino acids: CASRSGSGGANVLTF. In DNA form, the CDR3 reads TGCGCCAGCAGGTCCGGTTCAGGAGGGGCCAACGTCCTGACTTTC. The full variable domain, rest sourced from reference TRBV5-1 and TRBJ2-6, is KAGVTQTPRYLIKTRGQQVTLSCSPISGHRSVSWYQQTPGQGLQFLFEYFSETQRNKGNFPGRFSGRQFSNSRSEMNVSTLELGDSALYLCASRSGSGGANVLTFGAGSRLTVL.

This clonotype was seen a handful of times. The chain has TRBV30 and TRBJ2-7, with TRBD2 as a possible D gene (6 bases). CDR1 GTSNPN and CDR2 SVGIG come from the germline V gene (reference sequence). The CDR3 has 13 residues. This chain's CDR3 is CASATEGSYEQYF. CDR3 sequence (DNA): TGTGCGAGTGCGACGGAGGGATCCTACGAGCAGTACTTC.

The table lists this clonotype with many counts. The chain couples TRBV28 to TRBJ1-2; D gene ambiguous. Trimming removed 3 bases at V and 0 bases at J, with 8 bases between. CDR3 length: 14 amino acids. In germline, CDR1 is MDHEN, CDR2 SYDVKM. The CDR3 reads CASSFLGTNYGYTF. CDR3 DNA: TGTGCCAGCAGTTTTTTAGGGACTAACTATGGCTACACCTTC.

This clonotype was picked up a small number of times. J is TRBJ1-6 and V is TRBV6-2 or TRBV6-3; 7 nucleotides line up with TRBD1. Germline CDR1 and CDR2: MNHEY and SVGEGT. J lost 3 bases, V lost 5 bases, and 7 bases had no gene match. The CDR3 consists of 16 residues. CDR3 residues: CASSRTGTVYNSPLHF. DNA for the CDR3: TGTGCCAGCAGTCGGACCGGGACAGTCTATAATTCACCCCTCCACTTT.

This clonotype was counted at least ten times. The chain joins TRBV7-6 to TRBJ2-7; D uncertain. CDR3 length: 14 residues. The V end was cut by 0 bases, the J end by 4 bases, with 10 bases between. The germline V gene encodes CDR1 SGHVS and CDR2 FNYEAQ. The DNA for the CDR3 is TGTGCCAGCAGCTTAGCAGGCAGAGTTTACGAGCAGTACTTC. The encoded protein is CASSLAGRVYEQYF.

This clonotype was detected ten times or more. This chain uses TRBV7-9 with TRBJ2-7, with 7 bases that match TRBD2. CDR1 SEHNR and CDR2 FQNEAQ come from the germline V gene (reference sequence). J was trimmed by 2 bases and V by 5 bases; bases with no gene match: 6. The CDR3 spans 14 residues. This chain's CDR3 is CASSDSGQTYEQYF. CDR3 nucleotide sequence: TGTGCCAGCAGCGATAGCGGGCAGACCTACGAGCAGTACTTC.

In this sample, this clonotype turned up many times. The gene calls are TRBV7-2 and TRBJ2-5, with D perhaps TRBD2 (8 bases). Per the germline V gene, CDR1 is SGHTA and CDR2 is FQGNSA. The CDR3 covers 16 residues. V was cut by 5 bases and J by 5 bases, with 21 bases left in between. The CDR3 reads CASSPGGGGGGETQYF. The CDR3 coding sequence is TGTGCCAGCAGCCCGGGGGGGGGAGGGGGCGGGGAGACCCAGTACTTC.

This clonotype was found many times. The gene calls are TRBV15 and TRBJ1-3, with D unclear. With 1 base removed from V and 7 bases from J, the gap between germline ends came to 11 bases. The CDR3 covers 14 residues. The germline V gene encodes CDR1 LNHNV and CDR2 YYDKDF (reference sequence). The CDR3 region is CATSRGGPRNTIYF. As DNA, the CDR3 is TGTGCCACCAGCAGAGGAGGGCCCAGGAACACCATATATTTT.

This clonotype was counted at least ten times. The J gene is TRBJ2-7, the V gene TRBV7-2; D unresolved. This CDR3 has 12 residues. Between the trimmed V and J ends, which lost 5 bases and 5 bases, there was a span of 10 bases. Germline V gene sequence: CDR1 SGHTA, CDR2 FQGNSA. CDR3: CASSQPGNEQYF. CDR3 sequence (DNA): TGTGCCAGCAGCCAGCCAGGCAACGAGCAGTACTTC.

This clonotype was picked up a small number of times. The CDR3: CASSTGGGSYEQYF. In DNA, the CDR3 is TGTGCCAGTAGTACGGGGGGAGGATCCTACGAGCAGTACTTC. The gene calls are TRBV19 and TRBJ2-7; the match to TRBD2 covers 7 bases. The V and J ends lost 4 bases and 1 base, in that order; junction bases with no gene match: 4. This CDR3 spans 14 amino acids. Germline CDR1 is LNHDA and CDR2 is SQIVND (reference sequence).

The V call is TRBV5-4, the J call TRBJ1-1; D is possibly TRBD1 (5 bases). The CDR3 is made up of 17 amino acids. Deletions cut 4 bases from V and 2 bases from J, with 21 bases between. In germline, CDR1 is SGHNT, CDR2 YYREEE (reference sequence). The CDR3 protein is CASSPGGMVRANTEAFF. CDR3 nucleotide sequence: TGTGCCAGCAGCCCGGGAGGGATGGTCAGGGCTAACACTGAAGCTTTCTTT.

This clonotype was counted a few times. This chain connects TRBV7-9 to TRBJ2-1; 8 bases agree with TRBD2. The germline gives CDR1 SEHNR, CDR2 FQNEAQ (reference sequence). V lost 5 bases and J lost 6; bases outside the gene matches: 9. The CDR3 length is 15 residues. In nucleotides, the CDR3 is TGTGCCAGCAGCCAAGGGACTAGTCCGGCCAATGAGCAGTTCTTC. Translation gives CASSQGTSPANEQFF.

This chain connects TRBV20-1 to TRBJ1-2; TRBD1 might be the D (6 bases). In germline, CDR1 is DFQATT, CDR2 SNEGSKA (reference sequence). V shed 7 bases and J shed 6 bases, with 18 bases lying between them. This CDR3 is 13 amino acids long. The CDR3 protein is CSVALRGADGYTF. Here the CDR3 DNA reads TGCAGTGTGGCGCTAAGGGGGGCAGATGGCTACACCTTC.

This clonotype was detected ten times or more. The genes are TRBV7-2 and TRBJ1-6; maybe TRBD1 (6 bases). The V end lost 11 bases, the J end lost 6 bases, and 14 bases lay between the germline ends. This CDR3 contains 13 residues. Germline V gene data show CDR1 as SGHTA and CDR2 as FQGNSA. Here the CDR3 reads CASRQEPNSPLHF. The CDR3 DNA reads TGTGCCTCAAGACAGGAACCTAATTCACCCCTCCACTTT.

This clonotype turned up a few times. The chain uses TRBV11-3 and TRBJ1-2, with a possible D match to TRBD1 (5 bases). The V gene's germline CDR1 is SGHNT and CDR2 YENEEA. V lost 0 bases and J 6 bases, leaving 11 bases between the germline ends. The CDR3 sequence is 14 residues long. The DNA for the CDR3 is TGTGCCAGCAGCTTAGACGGGACCTCTCATGGCTACACCTTC. It specifies CASSLDGTSHGYTF.